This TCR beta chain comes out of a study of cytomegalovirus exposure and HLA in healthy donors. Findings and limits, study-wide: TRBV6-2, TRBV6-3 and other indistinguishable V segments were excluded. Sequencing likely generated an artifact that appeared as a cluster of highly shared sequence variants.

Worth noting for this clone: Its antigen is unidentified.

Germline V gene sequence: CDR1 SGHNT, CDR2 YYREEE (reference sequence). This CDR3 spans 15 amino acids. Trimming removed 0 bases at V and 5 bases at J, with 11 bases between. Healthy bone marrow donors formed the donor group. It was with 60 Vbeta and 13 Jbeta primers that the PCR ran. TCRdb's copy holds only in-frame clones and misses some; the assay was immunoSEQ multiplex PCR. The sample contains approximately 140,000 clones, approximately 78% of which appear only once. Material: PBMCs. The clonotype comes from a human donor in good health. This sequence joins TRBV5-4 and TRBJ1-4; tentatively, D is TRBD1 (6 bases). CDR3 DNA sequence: TGTGCCAGCAGCTTGGCGGAGCAGGGGAATGAAAAACTGTTTTTT. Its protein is CASSLAEQGNEKLFF.